The 26 T cell receptor beta chains below were found in one sample sequenced in a study of T cells in Graves' hyperthyroidism and ophthalmopathy. RNA transcripts gave rise to amplified TCR beta CDR3 regions. With the HTBI primer set, the TCR CDR3 went through a first round of RT-PCR. TCRdb recomputed calls from the multiplex PCR reads with MiXCR, one row per CDR3 protein. The sample contains about 380,000 distinct CDR3 sequences, 11% to 15% of which appear only once. Sequenced: blood. The receptors were gathered from a woman between 55 and 75 years old with Graves' hyperthyroidism.

This clonotype is a singleton in its sample. The chain employs TRBV20-1 and TRBJ1-5, with D unresolved. The CDR3 sequence is 15 residues long. In germline, CDR1 is DFQATT, CDR2 SNEGSKA (reference sequence). V lost 0 bases to trimming and J lost 5 bases, with 14 bases between them. CDR3 amino acids: CSARDEGKGHQPQHF. CDR3 bases: TGCAGTGCTAGAGATGAGGGAAAAGGGCATCAGCCCCAGCATTTT.

The CDR3 loop is CASSQDRWGVENIQYF. Written as DNA, the CDR3 is TGCGCCAGCAGCCAAGATCGTTGGGGGGTCGAAAACATTCAGTACTTC. This chain connects TRBV4-1 to TRBJ2-4, with a possible D match to TRBD2 (6 bases). Trimming cost V 0 bases and J 5 bases, with 14 bases left between them. CDR3 length: 16 residues. Germline lookup yields CDR1 MGHRA and CDR2 YSYEKL.

This chain uses TRBV10-3 with TRBJ1-3; 7 nucleotides line up with TRBD1. The CDR3 loop spans 15 amino acids. V gave up 9 bases and J gave up 0 bases; unmatched junction bases: 8. CDR1 and CDR2 from the germline V gene are ENHRY and SYGVKD. The CDR3 DNA reads as TGTGCCATGCAGCGGGACAGCAACTCTGGAAACACCATATATTTT. Its protein is CAMQRDSNSGNTIYF.

The table lists this clonotype with many counts. The gene calls are TRBV6-1 and TRBJ1-1; D is undetermined. The CDR3 runs to 14 residues. V lost 5 bases and J 1 base, leaving 11 bases between the germline ends. Germline V gene data show CDR1 as MNHNS and CDR2 as SASEGT. The CDR3, as DNA: TGTGCCAGCAGTCCGTCCCATCGGAACACTGAAGCTTTCTTT. Its translation: CASSPSHRNTEAFF.

The table lists this clonotype with many counts. This chain joins TRBV12-3 or TRBV12-4 and TRBJ1-1; 8 bases are shared with TRBD1. Trimming cost V 6 bases and J 0 bases; bases outside gene matches: 3. The CDR3 is made up of 14 amino acids. The CDR3 nucleotides read TGTGCCAGCAGGGTGGACAGGGTGAACACTGAAGCTTTCTTT. It translates to CASRVDRVNTEAFF.

This clonotype was counted at least ten times. The chain combines TRBV7-6 with TRBJ1-2, with D tentatively TRBD1 (5 bases). Looked up from germline, CDR1 is SGHVS and CDR2 is FNYEAQ. The CDR3 is 13 amino acids. Trimming removed 1 base at V and 4 bases at J, with 7 bases between. The DNA for the CDR3 is TGTGCCAGCAGCTTAGGAGGGACCTATGGCTACACCTTC. It encodes CASSLGGTYGYTF.

This clonotype was detected only once. This chain uses TRBV27 with TRBJ1-5; D ambiguous. V was cut by 6 bases and J by 6 bases, with 9 bases left in between. The CDR3 spans 12 residues. Looked up from germline, CDR1 is MNHEY and CDR2 is SMNVEV (reference sequence). Written as DNA, the CDR3 is TGTGCCAGCAGCCGTCCTCTTCAGCCCCAGCATTTT. The encoded protein is CASSRPLQPQHF.

This clonotype was observed a handful of times. The gene calls are TRBV4-1 and TRBJ2-5; TRBD2 aligns across 16 bases. V dropped 0 bases and J dropped 4; count of bases not matched to a gene: 11. Germline V gene sequence: CDR1 MGHRA, CDR2 YSYEKL. CDR3 length equals 20 residues. The CDR3 is CASSQENRGTSGRARETQYF. CDR3 sequence (DNA): TGCGCCAGCAGCCAAGAGAACAGGGGGACTAGCGGGAGGGCCCGAGAGACCCAGTACTTC.

This clonotype has ten or more counts. This rearrangement joins TRBV20-1 to TRBJ2-3; D is unclear. The germline gives CDR1 DFQATT, CDR2 SNEGSKA (reference sequence). Trimming stripped 0 bases from V and 11 bases from J, with 15 bases between. The CDR3 totals 13 residues. The CDR3 sequence: CSARDPIADWQYF. The CDR3 nucleotides are TGCAGTGCTAGAGACCCTATAGCTGACTGGCAGTATTTT.

A few counts support this clonotype. V is TRBV5-1 and J is TRBJ2-5; tentatively, D is TRBD1 (6 bases). Trimming removed 6 bases at V and 6 bases at J, with 27 bases between. The CDR3 extends over 17 amino acids. Germline CDR1 is SGHRS and CDR2 is YFSETQ. The CDR3: CASNLRPGTPVEQTQYF. In nucleotides, the CDR3 is TGCGCCAGCAACCTTCGCCCCGGGACACCCGTTGAACAGACCCAGTACTTC.

This clonotype has ten or more counts. The chain joins TRBV30 to TRBJ2-7; maybe TRBD2 (7 bases). The CDR3 covers 19 residues. The germline V gene encodes CDR1 GTSNPN and CDR2 SVGIG (reference sequence). Trimming shortened V by 0 bases and J by 3 bases, and 27 bases separated the two germline ends. The CDR3 nucleotides are TGTGCCTGGAGTGTAGGGGGGTCGGCTAGCGGCCCCGGGGACTACGAGCAGTACTTC. It specifies CAWSVGGSASGPGDYEQYF.

There are many counts of this clonotype. This rearrangement joins TRBV24-1 to TRBJ2-7, with a tentative D call TRBD2 (5 bases). Trimming left V 3 bases short and J 6 bases short, with 17 bases between. CDR1 is KGHDR and CDR2 is SFDVKD in the germline V gene. This CDR3 has 15 residues. The chain's CDR3 is CATSDAGHTTGEQYF. For the CDR3, the DNA is TGTGCCACCAGTGATGCGGGCCACACGACGGGCGAGCAGTACTTC.

This clonotype showed up just a few times. The chain uses TRBV6-5 and TRBJ2-1; TRBD1 might be the D (6 bases). This CDR3 has 13 residues. Trimming stripped 2 bases from V and 10 bases from J, with 12 bases between. Per germline, CDR1 MNHEY and CDR2 SVGAGI. The CDR3 DNA reads TGTGCCAGCAGTTACACAGGGCGGAGGGAGCAGTTCTTC. Protein product: CASSYTGRREQFF.

The rearrangement uses TRBV10-3 and TRBJ2-1; 8 nucleotides align to TRBD2. This CDR3 is built from 14 residues. Germline V gene sequence: CDR1 ENHRY, CDR2 SYGVKD. V was pared by 10 bases and J by 7 bases, with 12 bases of the junction left unmatched. CDR3 sequence (DNA): TGTGCCAGCTCCGGGACTAGTGATTGGAATGAGCAGTTCTTC. This gives the protein CASSGTSDWNEQFF.

This clonotype was recorded at least ten times. This sequence joins TRBV11-3 and TRBJ2-3; D ambiguous. Trimming took off 5 bases at V and 7 bases at J, with 10 bases between the two ends. Germline V gives CDR1 SGHNT, CDR2 YENEEA. This CDR3 spans 12 amino acids. The CDR3 protein is CASSLSSYTQYF. The CDR3 nucleotides read TGTGCCAGCAGCCTTTCGTCGTATACGCAGTATTTT.

This clonotype was detected once. A much larger clonotype is one base distant, so this may be a read error. The V call is TRBV20-1, the J call TRBJ2-3; D is possibly TRBD1 (6 bases). CDR1 is DFQATT, CDR2 SNEGSKA, per germline (reference sequence). The CDR3 runs 15 residues. The ends were cut back, 2 bases at V and 3 bases at J, with 15 bases in the middle. The CDR3 DNA sequence: TGCAGTGCTAGACGGGCAGGGGATCGGACAGATACGCAGTATTTT. This gives the protein CSARRAGDRTDTQYF.

This chain joins TRBV7-7 and TRBJ2-7; D unclear. Germline lookup yields CDR1 SSHAT and CDR2 FNYEAQ (reference sequence). The CDR3 sequence is 15 residues long. V shed 1 base and J shed 6 bases, with 16 bases lying between them. CDR3 sequence (DNA): TGTGCCAGCAGCTTAGAGGTTGGGTCGGACGGCGAGCAGTACTTC. Residues: CASSLEVGSDGEQYF.

This clonotype was picked up many times. The chain recombines TRBV2 with TRBJ2-1; D not resolved. From germline, CDR1 is SNHLY and CDR2 FYNNEI. V was pared by 7 bases and J by 4 bases, with 14 bases between. This CDR3 contains 14 residues. Here the CDR3 reads CASTEGMGYNEQFF. The DNA for the CDR3 is TGTGCCAGCACCGAAGGGATGGGATACAATGAGCAGTTCTTC.

In this sample, this clonotype turned up a few times. The V and J genes are TRBV19 and TRBJ1-1; maybe TRBD1 (6 bases). Per the germline V gene, CDR1 is LNHDA and CDR2 is SQIVND (reference sequence). The CDR3 consists of 13 residues. Trimming took off 3 bases at V and 6 bases at J, with 11 bases between the two ends. The CDR3 DNA follows: TGTGCCAGTAGTATGGGGGACAACTCTGAAGCTTTCTTT. It codes for CASSMGDNSEAFF. The full variable domain, with the rest looked up from reference TRBV19 and TRBJ1-1, is DGGITQSPKYLFRKEGQNVTLSCEQNLNHDAMYWYRQDPGQGLRLIYYSQIVNDFQKGDIAEGYSVSREKKESFPLTVTSAQKNPTAFYLCASSMGDNSEAFFGQGTRLTVV.

This clonotype was picked up many times. The J gene is TRBJ2-7, the V gene TRBV27; D possibly corresponds to TRBD2 (6 bases). Germline CDR1 is MNHEY and CDR2 is SMNVEV (reference sequence). The V gene lost 6 bases and the J gene lost 3 bases, with 15 bases spanning the gap. The CDR3 has 14 residues. The DNA for the CDR3 is TGTGCCAGCAGGCCGGGAGACGACCTCTACGAGCAGTACTTC. It encodes CASRPGDDLYEQYF.

In its sample, this clonotype was seen many times. V and J are TRBV29-1 and TRBJ1-1; TRBD1 agrees at 7 bases. J gave up 4 bases and V 6 bases, and 11 bases lay outside the gene matches. CDR3 length: 14 amino acids. Germline values: CDR1 SQVTM, CDR2 ANQGSEA. The CDR3 spells CSVLPPGQFTEAFF. The CDR3 bases are TGCAGCGTCCTCCCCCCGGGACAGTTCACTGAAGCTTTCTTT.

The table lists this clonotype with many counts. V gene TRBV9 combines with J gene TRBJ2-3; TRBD2 aligns across 8 bases. Germline CDR1 reads SGDLS; CDR2 reads YYNGEE. CDR3 size: 16 residues. The ends lost 0 bases at V and 2 bases at J; junction bases unmatched: 5. As DNA, the CDR3 is TGTGCCAGCAGCGTAGCTTTAGCGGGATCCACAGATACGCAGTATTTT. Protein sequence: CASSVALAGSTDTQYF.

This clonotype has ten or more counts. V usage is TRBV27 and J usage is TRBJ2-1; D might be TRBD2 (6 bases). This CDR3 spans 14 amino acids. V was pared by 2 bases and J by 6 bases, with 11 bases between. Germline-derived CDR1 and CDR2 are MNHEY and SMNVEV (reference sequence). CDR3 sequence (DNA): TGTGCCAGCAGTTTAGTGGAGGGTTTCAATGAGCAGTTCTTC. It codes for CASSLVEGFNEQFF.

This clonotype occurred many times. The chain recombines TRBV7-9 with TRBJ2-5; no firm D call. The length of the CDR3 is 13 residues. The germline CDR1 and CDR2 sequences are SEHNR and FQNEAQ (reference sequence). V lost 5 bases and J lost 4, with 11 bases in between. The CDR3 reads CASSPRSRETQYF. The CDR3 bases are TGTGCCAGCAGCCCCAGGAGTAGAGAGACCCAGTACTTC.

Comments on this clonotype: The conserved phenylalanine or tryptophan is not found at the CDR3 terminus, so this likely reflects a read error. V gene TRBV20-1 combines with J gene TRBJ1-2, with no clear D. Germline lookup yields CDR1 DFQATT and CDR2 SNEGSKA (reference sequence). This CDR3 has 11 residues. Trimming stripped 2 bases from V and 4 bases from J, with 5 bases between. For the CDR3, the DNA is TGCAGTGCTAGAAACCTCTATGGCTACACCCTC. Residues: CSARNLYGYTL.

The sample holds many counts of this clonotype. The gene calls are TRBV7-2 and TRBJ2-5, with D tentatively TRBD2 (6 bases). Germline CDR1 reads SGHTA; CDR2 reads FQGNSA. The CDR3 runs to 15 residues. V shed 5 bases and J shed 7 bases, with 20 bases lying between them. CDR3 in amino acids: CASSPISGARGTQYF. DNA for the CDR3: TGTGCCAGCAGCCCTATTAGCGGAGCCCGGGGGACCCAGTACTTC.